This T cell receptor beta chain was obtained from a study of T cell repertoires in cytomegalovirus infection. Study-wide background: Both recently identified HLA-C-restricted and well-studied HLA-B-restricted CMV epitopes were used in the study. From public TCR beta signatures came an indication of both CMV infection and matching HLA type.

The germline V gene has CDR1 MGHRA and CDR2 YSYEKL. This CDR3 has 16 residues. V lost 5 bases and J 6 bases, leaving 19 bases between the germline ends. TCRdb redid the calling of the reads with MiXCR, one entry per CDR3 protein. Seen here are roughly 860,000 distinct CDR3 sequences, about 30% observed once, and the top ten hold around an eighth. Study-level results: HLA-C-restricted, CMV-specific TCR beta clonotypes were dominant ex vivo.

As for this clonotype: Its antigen remains unknown.

This chain uses TRBV4-1 with TRBJ2-2, with D uncertain. The source was cultured CD8+ T cells from PBMCs, collected from culture after CMV antigen stimulation. The clonotype originates from a human donor in good health (CMV status not recorded). Some clones in this sample may be carry-over from other donors' samples. This chain's CDR3 is CASSYIGLNDPGELFF. In nucleotides, the CDR3 is TGCGCCAGCAGCTATATCGGCCTCAACGACCCCGGGGAGCTGTTTTTT.